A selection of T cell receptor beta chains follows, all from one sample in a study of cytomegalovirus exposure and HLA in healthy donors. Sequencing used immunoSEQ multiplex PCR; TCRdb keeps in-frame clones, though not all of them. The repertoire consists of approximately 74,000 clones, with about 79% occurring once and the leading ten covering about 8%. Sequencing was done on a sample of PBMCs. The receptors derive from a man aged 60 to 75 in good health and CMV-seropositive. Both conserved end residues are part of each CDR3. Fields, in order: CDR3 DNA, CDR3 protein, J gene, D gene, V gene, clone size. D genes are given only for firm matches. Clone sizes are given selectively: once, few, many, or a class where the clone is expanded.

TGTGCCAGCAGCCAAGCGGGAGGAGGCTTAGGCATAGATCAGTACTTC CASSQAGGGLGIDQYF TRBJ2-4 TRBD2 TRBV4-2 NA
TGCAGCGTTGAAGTGGGATTAGCGGGAAGCTCCTACAATGAGCAGTTCTTC CSVEVGLAGSSYNEQFF TRBJ2-1 TRBD2 TRBV29-1 NA
TGTGCCAGCAGCTTGGCAGGGCGGACTAATGAAAAACTGTTTTTT CASSLAGRTNEKLFF TRBJ1-4 NA TRBV5-4 NA
TGTGCCACCAGCAGAGCAGGGGGACCTCAAGAGACCCAGTACTTC CATSRAGGPQETQYF TRBJ2-5 TRBD1 TRBV15 NA
TGTGCCAGCACCGGGAGGTACACTGAAGCTTTCTTT CASTGRYTEAFF TRBJ1-1 NA TRBV6-5 NA
TGTGCCAGTAGTGGATACAGGGGACTCACTGGAAACACCATATATTTT CASSGYRGLTGNTIYF TRBJ1-3 TRBD1 TRBV19 NA
TGTGCCAGTGGGGCTAGCGGGAGGAATCATCCTCGAATCTCCTACGAGCAGTACTTC CASGASGRNHPRISYEQYF TRBJ2-7 TRBD2 TRBV6-9 NA
TGTGCCAGCAGCTTGTTTCAGGGGGCGCCTGGAAACACCATATATTTT CASSLFQGAPGNTIYF TRBJ1-3 TRBD1 TRBV5-5 NA
TGCGCCAGCAGCCAACGTCTTAGCGGGGCCATAGGGGCCTACGAGCAGTACTTC CASSQRLSGAIGAYEQYF TRBJ2-7 TRBD2 TRBV4-1 many
TGTGCCAGCAGTGACTCTGTTAGCGGGGGGGCTAATACGCAGTATTTT CASSDSVSGGANTQYF TRBJ2-3 TRBD2 TRBV6-4 few
TGTGCCAGCAGCGTAGAACAGTTACCTGCAAAACTGTTTTTT CASSVEQLPAKLFF TRBJ1-4 NA TRBV9 once
TGTGCCAGCAGCCCGGGACAGGGGGACTATGGCTACACCTTC CASSPGQGDYGYTF TRBJ1-2 TRBD1 TRBV7-9 NA
TGTGCCAGCAGTTCCCGGTCCGATGAAGCTTTCTTT CASSSRSDEAFF TRBJ1-1 NA TRBV6-5 NA
TGTGCCAGCAGCACACTAGCGGGAGGGCCGAATGAGCAGTTCTTC CASSTLAGGPNEQFF TRBJ2-1 TRBD2 TRBV5-4 once
TGTGCCAGCAGCTGGGCGGGAGGCACAGATACGCAGTATTTT CASSWAGGTDTQYF TRBJ2-3 TRBD2 TRBV7-9 NA
TGCGCCAGCAGTTCTCGGGACAGGGCAAGCACTGAAGCTTTCTTT CASSSRDRASTEAFF TRBJ1-1 TRBD1 TRBV4-1 NA
TGTGCCAGCTCACCAAAGGATTCTAGCGGGGGGGCAGATACGCAGTATTTT CASSPKDSSGGADTQYF TRBJ2-3 TRBD2 TRBV18 NA
TGTGCCAGCAGTGAAGTTGGGGGCCGTGGCTACACCTTC CASSEVGGRGYTF TRBJ1-2 NA TRBV2 NA
TGTGCTAGCAGTGCCGGGCCCAGGGGAGAAGAGACCCAGTACTTC CASSAGPRGEETQYF TRBJ2-5 NA TRBV7-7 NA
TGTGCCAGCAGCTCCTCCGGGACAGGGGTGTCCGGGGCCAACGTCCTGACTTTC CASSSSGTGVSGANVLTF TRBJ2-6 TRBD1 TRBV5-6 NA
TGTGCCAGCAGCTCAGGACAGGCCGGATACTACGAGCAGTACTTC CASSSGQAGYYEQYF TRBJ2-7 TRBD1 TRBV5-5 NA
TGTGCCAGCAGTGAAGCCGGGACAGGGGATAACTTC CASSEAGTGDNF TRBJ2-7 TRBD1 TRBV6-5 NA
TGTGCCAGCAGCTTACTTAAGGGTGGGCAGGGCGGCTCGACTTATGGCTACACCTTC CASSLLKGGQGGSTYGYTF TRBJ1-2 NA TRBV7-8 NA
TGTGCCAGCTCACCAGGGACAGGGGTTAAGGAAAAACTGTTTTTT CASSPGTGVKEKLFF TRBJ1-4 TRBD1 TRBV18 NA
TGTGCCAGCAGCTCCGGACTCTACGAGCAGTACTTC CASSSGLYEQYF TRBJ2-7 NA TRBV5-6 once
TGTGCCAGCAGCTTTCGGACACCACAGACCTACGAGCAGTACTTC CASSFRTPQTYEQYF TRBJ2-7 NA TRBV5-6 NA
TGTGCCAGCAGCCCGCACCGGACAGGGGGCAATGGCTACACCTTC CASSPHRTGGNGYTF TRBJ1-2 TRBD1 TRBV11-2 NA
TGTGCCAGCAGTTACAACGTGGCCCAAGAGACCCAGTACTTC CASSYNVAQETQYF TRBJ2-5 NA TRBV5-6 few
TGTGCCAGCAGCTCCTGGACTCTCTCCTACAATGAGCAGTTCTTC CASSSWTLSYNEQFF TRBJ2-1 NA TRBV5-6 once
TGCGCCAGCAGCCCATCATATGAGTGGGGGGAGTATGGCTACACCTTC CASSPSYEWGEYGYTF TRBJ1-2 NA TRBV4-1 few
TGTGCCATCAGTGGAGGGTCCAGCTCCTACAATGAGCAGTTCTTC CAISGGSSSYNEQFF TRBJ2-1 NA TRBV10-3 NA
TGTGCCAGCAGCAGGAAAAAGAACACTGAAGCTTTCTTT CASSRKKNTEAFF TRBJ1-1 NA TRBV6-5 NA
TGTGCCAGCATCCATAGCGGGTCGAACACCGGGGAGCTGTTTTTT CASIHSGSNTGELFF TRBJ2-2 TRBD2 TRBV6-5 NA
TGTGCCAGCAGTTACATAAGGACAGGAGGATATGGCTACACCTTC CASSYIRTGGYGYTF TRBJ1-2 TRBD1 TRBV6-6 NA
TGTGCCAGCAGTTTCCGGGTTCGGTCCGGGGAGCTGTTTTTT CASSFRVRSGELFF TRBJ2-2 NA TRBV27 NA
TGTGCCATCAGTGACGGGCTAGCGGGCACCGCCGGCGAGCAGTACTTC CAISDGLAGTAGEQYF TRBJ2-7 TRBD2 TRBV10-3 NA